This TCR beta chain was identified in a study of blood T cell repertoires in COVID-19. The participants were between about 18 and 90 years old and came from 24 US areas. Each participant's cohort was designated according to participant-reported clinical history. In the original analysis: Reference gene primer amplification in the assay estimated nucleated cell counts. Produced via immunoSEQ multiplex PCR; TCRdb's table is partial and in-frame only. V and J calls plus clone size are reproduced from that table; the DNA served to infer D and trimming. Here the sample spans 50,000 to 65,000 clones, around 66% being singletons. V lost 5 bases, J lost 4 bases, and 7 bases stayed unmatched. CDR1 MNHEY and CDR2 SMNVEV come from the germline V gene (reference sequence). CDR3 length: 14 amino acids.

Sequencing input: PBMCs or T cells enriched from blood (not recorded which). The origin of this receptor is a woman aged 60 to 75 who had been exposed to COVID-19. The rearrangement joins TRBV27 to TRBJ1-2; 7 nucleotides line up with TRBD1. In nucleotides, the CDR3 is TGTGCCAGCAGTCTCTACCGGGACAGCTATGGCTACACCTTC. Its translation is CASSLYRDSYGYTF.